The TCR beta chain described here comes from a study of blood T cell repertoires in COVID-19. Germline V gene data show CDR1 as KGHSH and CDR2 as LQKENI. V lost 6 bases and J lost 5; bases outside the gene matches: 12. The CDR3 consists of 15 residues. In the original processing: Reference gene primer amplification in the assay estimated nucleated cell counts. Generated by immunoSEQ multiplex PCR, the TCRdb table keeps only in-frame clones and is missing some. The V and J calls and clone size come from that table; D and trimming were worked out from the DNA. The profile shows around 60,000 clones, over 75% of them singletons.

This receptor was taken from an elderly man with active or convalescent COVID-19. Material for sequencing was peripheral blood. V gene TRBV18 combines with J gene TRBJ1-1; 7 positions match TRBD1. The CDR3 DNA reads TGTGCCAGCTCCCCCGATGGTCAGGGGGATACTGAAGCTTTCTTT. Its protein product is CASSPDGQGDTEAFF.